The 9 T cell receptor beta chains below come from one sample, sequenced in a study of blood T cell repertoires in COVID-19. Clones were read by immunoSEQ multiplex PCR, and TCRdb kept only the in-frame ones, dropping some. Here the sample spans fewer than 350,000 clones, around 90% being singletons. Sequencing was performed on peripheral blood. The receptor set was obtained from a young man with active or convalescent COVID-19.

This clone is a singleton in its sample. V gene TRBV5-6 combines with J gene TRBJ1-3; D call uncertain. V was pared by 7 bases and J by 2 bases, with 16 bases between. Germline assignment: CDR1 SGHDT and CDR2 YYEEEE. This CDR3 region has 15 residues. CDR3 amino acids: CASERGNRAGNTIYF. The CDR3, as DNA: TGTGCCAGCGAGAGAGGGAACAGAGCTGGAAACACCATATATTTT.

The chain has TRBV12-3 or TRBV12-4 and TRBJ1-4; no clear D. The CDR3 totals 12 residues. Trimming removed 6 bases at V and 10 bases at J, with 12 bases between. CDR3 nucleotide sequence: TGTGCCAGCAGATTCACTGGCGGAAAACTGTTTTTT. Protein: CASRFTGGKLFF.

This chain uses TRBV7-9 with TRBJ2-5, with D maybe TRBD2 (6 bases). The CDR3 totals 14 residues. The ends were cut back, 3 bases at V and 5 bases at J, with 13 bases in the middle. Germline V gene sequence: CDR1 SEHNR, CDR2 FQNEAQ (reference sequence). CDR3 region: CASSFMGLGETQYF. The CDR3 DNA follows: TGTGCCAGCAGCTTCATGGGACTTGGGGAGACCCAGTACTTC.

This chain connects TRBV15 to TRBJ1-4, with 8 bases that match TRBD1. Germline V gives CDR1 LNHNV, CDR2 YYDKDF (reference sequence). The CDR3 sequence is 14 residues long. Unmatched junction bases numbered 4, after V lost 3 bases and J lost 7 bases. For the CDR3, the DNA is TGTGCCACCAGCAGGGACAGGGTCGGTGAAAAACTGTTTTTT. Its protein product is CATSRDRVGEKLFF.

The chain joins TRBV19 to TRBJ2-1; possibly TRBD1 for D (6 bases). V shed 3 bases and J shed 4 bases, with 16 bases lying between them. CDR1 is LNHDA and CDR2 is SQIVND in the germline V gene (reference sequence). The CDR3 contains 16 residues. CDR3 sequence (DNA): TGTGCCAGTAGTATGTCGTCAGGGGAAAATTACAATGAGCAGTTCTTC. This gives the protein CASSMSSGENYNEQFF.

This chain links TRBV6-5 with TRBJ1-2, with a tentative D call TRBD1 (6 bases). Germline CDR1 is MNHEY and CDR2 is SVGAGI. The CDR3 extends over 14 amino acids. V was shortened by 4 bases and J by 7 bases, with 16 bases between the two germline ends. The CDR3 reads CASSSWTDDFGYTF. CDR3 sequence (DNA): TGTGCCAGCAGTTCATGGACAGATGATTTTGGCTACACCTTC.

This chain joins TRBV7-6 and TRBJ2-2; no definite D call. Looked up from germline, CDR1 is SGHVS and CDR2 is FNYEAQ. The length of the CDR3 is 13 residues. Trimming stripped 1 base from V and 6 bases from J, with 6 bases between. Written as DNA, the CDR3 is TGTGCCAGCAGCTTAGTAGCTCCCGGGGAGCTGTTTTTT. Translating gives CASSLVAPGELFF.

This clone appeared a single time. The rearrangement joins TRBV9 to TRBJ1-1, with D maybe TRBD1 (5 bases). V dropped 0 bases and J dropped 5 bases, with 20 bases sitting between them. The CDR3 has 17 residues. Germline values: CDR1 SGDLS, CDR2 YYNGEE. The CDR3 nucleotides read TGTGCCAGCAGCGTAGGAAGGGGCGAAAAAATGGTGACTGAAGCTTTCTTT. Protein sequence: CASSVGRGEKMVTEAFF. The whole variable domain, remainder taken from reference TRBV9 and TRBJ1-1, is DSGVTQTPKHLITATGQRVTLRCSPRSGDLSVYWYQQSLDQGLQFLIQYYNGEERAKGNILERFSAQQFPDLHSELNLSSLELGDSALYFCASSVGRGEKMVTEAFFGQGTRLTVV.

V is TRBV25-1 and J is TRBJ1-4, with D unclear. This CDR3 has 18 residues. The germline CDR1 and CDR2 sequences are MGHDK and SYGVNS. The ends were cut back, 9 bases at V and 0 bases at J, with 23 bases in the middle. CDR3 bases: TGTGCCAGACTTCATTCGAGACGGGAAGTTGCAACTAATGAAAAACTGTTTTTT. Translation: CARLHSRREVATNEKLFF.